One sample yielded the 27 T cell receptor beta chains listed below, sequenced in a study of blood T cell repertoires in COVID-19. Assay: immunoSEQ multiplex PCR; the TCRdb copy retains only in-frame clones and omits some. The data show roughly 140,000 clones, roughly 89% seen once. Sequencing was carried out using peripheral blood. These receptors all stem from a woman between 40 and 50 years old with acute or convalescent COVID-19.

This rearrangement joins TRBV19 to TRBJ1-4; D is ambiguous. The CDR3 is 15 residues long. Germline CDR1 LNHDA, CDR2 SQIVND (reference sequence). The V end was cut by 1 base, the J end by 3 bases, with 9 bases between. CDR3 sequence: CASSIVPGANEKLFF. Here the CDR3 DNA reads TGTGCCAGTAGTATAGTCCCTGGAGCTAATGAAAAACTGTTTTTT.

This clone occurred a few times. This rearrangement joins TRBV2 to TRBJ2-7; D may be TRBD2 (6 bases). Germline CDR1 SNHLY, CDR2 FYNNEI. The CDR3 length is 16 residues. The germline V and J ends were trimmed by 4 bases and 0 bases, with 16 bases remaining between them. Here the CDR3 DNA reads TGTGCCAGCAGTGCTGCGGGGCGGGGCGGCTCCTACGAGCAGTACTTC. This gives the protein CASSAAGRGGSYEQYF.

This sequence joins TRBV4-3 and TRBJ1-2; perhaps TRBD1 as D (5 bases). Germline CDR1 LGHNA, CDR2 YSLEER. The V gene lost 1 base and the J gene lost 4 bases, with 13 bases spanning the gap. The CDR3 loop spans 15 amino acids. CDR3 in amino acids: CASSQVARVSYGYTF. The CDR3 bases are TGCGCCAGCAGCCAAGTGGCCAGGGTTTCCTATGGCTACACCTTC.

About this clone: Its ends do not fully match the called genes, so a read error is possible. The V gene is TRBV6-2 or TRBV6-3, the J gene TRBJ1-2; TRBD1 aligns across 7 bases. Germline CDR1 MNHEY, CDR2 SVGEGT. The CDR3 is 16 residues long. The CDR3 spells CATSLGPGQKNYGYTF. The CDR3 DNA sequence: TGTGCCACCAGTTTGGGACCGGGACAGAAGAACTATGGCTACACCTTC.

This chain links TRBV7-9 with TRBJ2-7; the D is unclear. CDR1 and CDR2 from the germline V gene are SEHNR and FQNEAQ (reference sequence). This CDR3 has 16 amino acids. The V end was cut by 1 base, the J end by 1 base, with 14 bases between. The CDR3 loop is CASSLGALTSSYEQYF. The CDR3 nucleotides are TGTGCCAGCAGCTTAGGGGCCCTGACATCATCCTACGAGCAGTACTTC.

The rearrangement uses TRBV19 and TRBJ1-2, with 10 bases fitting TRBD1. This CDR3 contains 15 residues. Per germline, CDR1 LNHDA and CDR2 SQIVND (reference sequence). V shed 5 bases, J shed 8 bases, and the junction held 11 bases outside the gene matches. The CDR3 spells CASSPRDRGYGGYTF. DNA of the CDR3: TGTGCCAGTAGTCCCCGGGACAGGGGATATGGAGGCTACACCTTC.

The chain carries TRBV11-1 and TRBJ1-2, with no clear D. CDR1 is SGHAT, CDR2 FQDESV, per germline (reference sequence). With 4 bases removed from V and 8 bases from J, the gap between germline ends came to 11 bases. This CDR3 is 12 amino acids long. This chain's CDR3 is CASSSYSGGYTF. In DNA, the CDR3 is TGTGCCAGCAGCTCCTACAGTGGCGGCTACACCTTC.

The V call is TRBV19, the J call TRBJ1-5; tentative D call: TRBD1 (6 bases). The CDR3 covers 15 residues. Germline assignment: CDR1 LNHDA and CDR2 SQIVND (reference sequence). Trimming stripped 6 bases from V and 0 bases from J, with 12 bases between. In DNA form, the CDR3 reads TGTGCCAGTAGGGAGCAGGGGCATAGCAATCAGCCCCAGCATTTT. It yields the protein CASREQGHSNQPQHF.

V usage is TRBV18 and J usage is TRBJ1-5; the D is unclear. The germline V and J ends were trimmed by 3 bases and 0 bases, with 12 bases remaining between them. The germline V gene has CDR1 KGHSH and CDR2 LQKENI. The CDR3 spans 16 residues. CDR3 nucleotides: TGTGCCAGCTCACCTTATACGACACGTAGCAATCAGCCCCAGCATTTT. It encodes CASSPYTTRSNQPQHF.

The rearrangement joins TRBV28 to TRBJ1-1; D is perhaps TRBD1 (6 bases). The CDR3 is made up of 14 amino acids. Trimming removed 6 bases at V and 5 bases at J, with 16 bases between. Germline V gene lookup returns CDR1 MDHEN and CDR2 SYDVKM. CDR3 loop: CASSRNRDGTEAFF. The DNA for the CDR3 is TGTGCCAGCAGCCGCAACAGGGATGGTACTGAAGCTTTCTTT. The full variable domain, in which reference TRBV28 and TRBJ1-1 provide the parts outside the CDR3, is DVKVTQSSRYLVKRTGEKVFLECVQDMDHENMFWYRQDPGLGLRLIYFSYDVKMKEKGDIPEGYSVSREKKERFSLILESASTNQTSMYLCASSRNRDGTEAFFGQGTRLTVV.

This sequence joins TRBV18 and TRBJ1-1; D gene uncertain. The CDR3 is 18 residues long. Germline V gene lookup returns CDR1 KGHSH and CDR2 LQKENI. Trimming cost V 1 base and J 1 base, with 19 bases left between them. CDR3 coding DNA: TGTGCCAGCTCACCACTCTCCGGGGTGGGCAGAACGAACACTGAAGCTTTCTTT. This gives the protein CASSPLSGVGRTNTEAFF.

This chain connects TRBV4-3 to TRBJ1-6; D unresolved. V dropped 0 bases and J dropped 10 bases, with 7 bases sitting between them. The CDR3 contains 13 residues. Germline V lookup: CDR1 LGHNA, CDR2 YSLEER. The CDR3 region has the DNA TGCGCCAGCAGCCAAGATGGCGGATCACCCCTCCACTTT. It encodes CASSQDGGSPLHF.

The chain recombines TRBV6-6 with TRBJ2-1; TRBD1 is a possible D gene (6 bases). The CDR3 runs to 14 residues. V shed 5 bases and J shed 6 bases, with 14 bases lying between them. Per germline, CDR1 MNHNY and CDR2 SVGAGI (reference sequence). This CDR3 is CASSTGKGFNEQFF. CDR3 in DNA: TGTGCCAGCAGTACAGGGAAAGGGTTCAATGAGCAGTTCTTC.

About this clone: Other DNA sequences of this sample code for an identical CDR3. The V call is TRBV30, the J call TRBJ1-1; possibly TRBD1 for D (6 bases). The CDR3 is made up of 12 amino acids. With 0 bases removed from V and 8 bases from J, the gap between germline ends came to 10 bases. Germline V lookup: CDR1 GTSNPN, CDR2 SVGIG (reference sequence). DNA of the CDR3: TGTGCCTGGAGTGTAGTGGGGGCAGAAGCTTTCTTT. Residues: CAWSVVGAEAFF.

This clone was picked up one time. The rearrangement uses TRBV7-2 and TRBJ2-5; tentative D call: TRBD1 (6 bases). V lost 4 bases, J lost 5 bases, and 17 bases lay in between. In germline, CDR1 is SGHTA, CDR2 FQGNSA. This CDR3 is built from 15 residues. CDR3 residues: CASSSRDIPGETQYF. In nucleotides, the CDR3 is TGTGCCAGCAGCTCGAGGGACATCCCAGGGGAGACCCAGTACTTC.

This sequence joins TRBV9 and TRBJ2-1; D may be TRBD2 (6 bases). The CDR3 covers 13 residues. Germline V lookup: CDR1 SGDLS, CDR2 YYNGEE. Trimming took off 3 bases at V and 6 bases at J, with 10 bases between the two ends. The CDR3 bases are TGTGCCAGCAGCGATACTAGCTTCAATGAGCAGTTCTTC. As protein: CASSDTSFNEQFF.

The sample holds one count of this clone. This chain links TRBV9 with TRBJ1-4; TRBD1 might be the D (6 bases). Germline V gives CDR1 SGDLS, CDR2 YYNGEE. The CDR3 totals 15 residues. V shed 10 bases and J shed 7 bases, with 23 bases lying between them. CDR3 nucleotide sequence: TGTGCCCGCCCCGGGGGCGGGGGGCCGGCTGAAAAACTGTTTTTT. Residues: CARPGGGGPAEKLFF.

In this sample, this clone turned up once. J is TRBJ1-6 and V is TRBV19, with D maybe TRBD1 (5 bases). This CDR3 has 14 residues. Deletions cut 8 bases from V and 0 bases from J, with 8 bases between. Germline V gene lookup returns CDR1 LNHDA and CDR2 SQIVND (reference sequence). CDR3 residues: CASRGGSYNSPLHF. The CDR3 DNA follows: TGTGCCAGTCGGGGGGGCTCCTATAATTCACCCCTCCACTTT.

This chain links TRBV4-1 with TRBJ1-5; D gene unclear. V lost 0 bases, J lost 10 bases, and 7 bases lay in between. From germline, CDR1 is MGHRA and CDR2 YSYEKL. The CDR3 runs to 12 residues. CDR3 coding DNA: TGCGCCAGCAGCCAAGAGGCAGGACCCCAGCATTTT. Protein sequence: CASSQEAGPQHF.

In its sample, this clone ranks as medium-sized. The chain uses TRBV30 and TRBJ1-6; possibly TRBD1 for D (5 bases). Germline CDR1 is GTSNPN and CDR2 is SVGIG (reference sequence). The CDR3 consists of 14 residues. V was clipped by 5 bases and J by 5 bases, with 13 bases between them. The CDR3 is CAWGLGGNNSPLHF. Here the CDR3 DNA reads TGTGCCTGGGGTCTCGGGGGGAATAATTCACCCCTCCACTTT.

The chain uses TRBV12-5 and TRBJ1-2, with a weak D call TRBD1 (5 bases). Germline V CDR1 and CDR2: LGHNT, FRNRAP. The CDR3 totals 18 residues. Deletions cut 0 bases from V and 1 base from J, with 18 bases between. The CDR3 DNA follows: TGTGCTAGTGGTTTGGTATGTCCCTGGGGCTGGAGTAACTATGGCTACACCTTC. It translates to CASGLVCPWGWSNYGYTF.

The rearrangement joins TRBV7-6 to TRBJ1-4, with D unresolved. The V gene lost 8 bases and the J gene lost 8 bases, with 12 bases spanning the gap. The CDR3 is 12 residues long. Germline V gene lookup returns CDR1 SGHVS and CDR2 FNYEAQ. CDR3 coding DNA: TGTGCCAGCGCGTCTGACAACGAAAAACTGTTTTTT. This sequence encodes CASASDNEKLFF.

A word on this clone: Additional DNA sequences in this sample encode the identical CDR3. The genes are TRBV6-6 and TRBJ1-3; D ambiguous. The CDR3 runs 11 residues. Trimming shortened V by 6 bases and J by 4 bases, and 4 bases separated the two germline ends. From germline, CDR1 is MNHNY and CDR2 SVGAGI (reference sequence). The CDR3 loop is CASSLGNTIYF. The CDR3 bases are TGTGCCAGCAGCCTGGGAAACACCATATATTTT.

The V and J genes are TRBV5-8 and TRBJ1-1; 10 nucleotides agree with TRBD1. The CDR3 has 15 residues. V was pared by 2 bases and J by 4 bases, with 5 bases of the junction left unmatched. Germline lookup yields CDR1 SGHTS and CDR2 YDEGEE. CDR3: CASSFQRTGGTEAFF. The CDR3 DNA reads as TGTGCCAGCAGCTTTCAGCGGACAGGGGGCACTGAAGCTTTCTTT.

V usage is TRBV6-5 and J usage is TRBJ1-3; a possible D gene is TRBD1 (5 bases). Germline-derived CDR1 and CDR2 are MNHEY and SVGAGI. With 0 bases removed from V and 7 bases from J, the gap between germline ends came to 10 bases. This CDR3 is built from 14 residues. The CDR3 nucleotides read TGTGCCAGCAGTTACTCCGGCAGGGCCAACACCATATATTTT. This sequence encodes CASSYSGRANTIYF.

J is TRBJ2-5 and V is TRBV28, with TRBD1 matching 10 bases. The CDR3 contains 16 residues. Per the germline V gene, CDR1 is MDHEN and CDR2 is SYDVKM. Losses at the gene ends were 3 bases for V and 3 bases for J; bases not matched to a gene: 7. The CDR3 DNA follows: TGTGCCAGCAGTTTTCTCAGAGGACAGGGGGAAGAGACCCAGTACTTC. It specifies CASSFLRGQGEETQYF.

This clone was observed a single time. V gene TRBV6-2 or TRBV6-3 combines with J gene TRBJ1-2; D is uncertain. The germline CDR1 and CDR2 sequences are MNHEY and SVGEGT. The CDR3 extends over 13 amino acids. The V end lost 2 bases, the J end lost 4 bases, and 8 bases lay between the germline ends. The CDR3: CASSYPTSYGYTF. The CDR3 DNA is TGTGCCAGCAGTTACCCGACAAGCTATGGCTACACCTTC.